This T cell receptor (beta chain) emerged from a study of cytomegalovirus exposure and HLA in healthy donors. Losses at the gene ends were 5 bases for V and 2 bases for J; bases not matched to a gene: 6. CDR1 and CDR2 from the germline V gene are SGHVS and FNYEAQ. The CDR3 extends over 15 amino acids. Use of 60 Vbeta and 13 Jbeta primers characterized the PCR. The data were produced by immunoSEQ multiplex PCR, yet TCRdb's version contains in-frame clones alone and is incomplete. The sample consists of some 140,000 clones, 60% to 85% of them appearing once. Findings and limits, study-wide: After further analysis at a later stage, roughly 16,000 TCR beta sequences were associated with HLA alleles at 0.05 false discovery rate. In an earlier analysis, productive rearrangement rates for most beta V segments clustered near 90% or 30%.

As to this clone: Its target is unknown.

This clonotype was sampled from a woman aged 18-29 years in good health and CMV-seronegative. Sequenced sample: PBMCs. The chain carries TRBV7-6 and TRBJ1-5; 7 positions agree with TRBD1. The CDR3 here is CASSPGQLGNQPQHF. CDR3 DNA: TGTGCCAGCAGCCCGGGACAGCTTGGCAATCAGCCCCAGCATTTT.